A single sample gave rise to the 15 T cell receptor beta chains below, sequenced in a study of blood T cells in healthy people across ages. Through a sample-barcoded 5' primer and a J-beta primer mix, a second PCR was run for about 7 to 12 cycles. One entry per CDR3 protein, called by TCRdb with MiXCR from the 5' RACE reads. The data show roughly 800,000 distinct CDR3 sequences, with more than 20% seen just once and just under 9.5% held by the top ten. These data also formed part of another study, on T cells of mothers and their children.

The specimen was blood. The source is a boy younger than 18 in good health.

This clonotype was observed a few times. The chain recombines TRBV7-2 with TRBJ2-7, with TRBD2 as a possible D gene (6 bases). The J call is uncertain, as TRBJ2-5 better fits the DNA end. The CDR3 is 14 residues long. Germline V CDR1 and CDR2: SGHTA, FQGNSA. The CDR3 bases are TGTGCCAGCAGCTTAGCGGGGGGTTTTGAGACCCAGTACTTC. This codes for CASSLAGGFETQYF.

Only a few counts were recorded for this clonotype. The chain links TRBV28 to TRBJ2-7; the D gene is possibly TRBD2 (6 bases). The V end lost 5 bases, the J end lost 1 base, and 9 bases lay between the germline ends. Germline assignment: CDR1 MDHEN and CDR2 SYDVKM. The CDR3 covers 13 residues. This chain's CDR3 is CASSRTNSYEQYF. CDR3 in DNA: TGTGCCAGCAGTCGGACTAATTCCTACGAGCAGTACTTC.

Only a few counts were recorded for this clonotype. Written as DNA, the CDR3 is TGTGCCAGCAGCCCGCAATTCGAAGAGACCCAGTACTTC. It specifies CASSPQFEETQYF. The chain links TRBV9 to TRBJ2-5; D not resolved. The V and J ends lost 4 bases and 3 bases respectively, with 10 bases between them. Looked up from germline, CDR1 is SGDLS and CDR2 is YYNGEE. The CDR3 extends over 13 amino acids.

V gene TRBV27 combines with J gene TRBJ2-3; unclear D gene. V lost 6 bases to trimming and J lost 6 bases, with 19 bases between them. Per germline, CDR1 MNHEY and CDR2 SMNVEV (reference sequence). The CDR3 sequence is 15 residues long. CDR3 DNA: TGTGCCAGCAGGTTCGAGGCTAGTGAGCTCGATACGCAGTATTTT. It translates to CASRFEASELDTQYF.

This clonotype turned up a few times. The CDR3 nucleotides are TGTGCCAGCAGTTTTGGCAGTTTCTACGAGCAGTACTTC. As protein: CASSFGSFYEQYF. This sequence joins TRBV12-3 or TRBV12-4 and TRBJ2-1, with unresolved D. The tail of the sequence fits TRBJ2-7 better, so the J call may be wrong. This CDR3 is 13 amino acids long.

This chain uses TRBV5-1 with TRBJ2-7, with D uncertain. The germline gives CDR1 SGHRS, CDR2 YFSETQ. The CDR3 runs 13 residues. V was trimmed by 0 bases and J by 8 bases, leaving 12 bases between them. The CDR3 DNA follows: TGCGCCAGCAGCTTGGATTACGGTCTCCAGCAGTACTTC. It encodes CASSLDYGLQQYF.

The sample holds a few counts of this clonotype. The gene calls are TRBV5-1 and TRBJ2-5, with TRBD1 matching 7 bases. Per germline, CDR1 SGHRS and CDR2 YFSETQ. This CDR3 has 15 residues. V dropped 4 bases and J dropped 5; count of bases not matched to a gene: 11. In DNA, the CDR3 is TGCGCCAGCAGCGATCTTCTGACAGGGAAGGAGACCCAGTACTTC. It codes for CASSDLLTGKETQYF.

This clonotype showed up just once. The rearrangement joins TRBV6-2 or TRBV6-3 to TRBJ2-5; 9 positions match TRBD2. The CDR3 length is 17 residues. The V and J ends lost 0 bases and 7 bases, in that order; junction bases with no gene match: 12. From germline, CDR1 is MNHEY and CDR2 SVGEGT. The CDR3 is CASSYSRGSGGPWTQYF. Here the CDR3 DNA reads TGTGCCAGCAGTTACTCCCGGGGTAGCGGGGGCCCTTGGACCCAGTACTTC.

In regard to this clonotype: The junction departs from germline at one end; a sequencing error may be responsible. This chain connects TRBV7-8 to TRBJ1-1; no clear D gene. CDR1 and CDR2 (germline): SGHVS, FQNEAQ. CDR3 size: 17 residues. CDR3 coding DNA: TGTGCCAGAAGCTTAGCGTTCGCTACGGTGGTGGACACTGAAGCTTTCTTT. Residues: CARSLAFATVVDTEAFF.

The CDR3 reads CASSRGPAENGYTF. The CDR3 DNA reads TGTGCCAGCAGCCGCGGACCGGCCGAGAATGGCTACACCTTC. The gene calls are TRBV4-2 and TRBJ1-2, with D uncertain. Trimming left V 4 bases short and J 6 bases short, with 15 bases between. Germline V gene sequence: CDR1 LGHNA, CDR2 YNFKEQ. This CDR3 has 14 amino acids.

This clonotype has a handful of counts. The genes are TRBV27 and TRBJ2-5; D remains ambiguous. The end of the DNA aligns better with TRBJ2-7, so the J call may be wrong. This CDR3 is built from 13 residues. Germline CDR1 MNHEY, CDR2 SMNVEV (reference sequence). CDR3 region: CASSLSPDYEQYF. Here the CDR3 DNA reads TGTGCCAGCAGTTTGAGCCCAGACTACGAGCAGTACTTC.

The chain uses TRBV7-9 and TRBJ2-7, with TRBD1 identical over 8 bases. Germline V gene sequence: CDR1 SEHNR, CDR2 FQNEAQ (reference sequence). J lost 1 base, V lost 1 base, and 6 bases had no gene match. The CDR3 consists of 16 residues. In nucleotides, the CDR3 is TGTGCCAGCAGCTTAGAGGCAGGGGGCAGGTCCTACGAGCAGTACTTC. Protein sequence: CASSLEAGGRSYEQYF.

In its sample, this clonotype was seen a few times. The chain employs TRBV5-5 and TRBJ1-1; D uncertain. The V and J ends lost 7 bases and 0 bases respectively, with 13 bases between them. The CDR3 is 14 amino acids. CDR1 SGHKS and CDR2 YYEKEE come from the germline V gene (reference sequence). The CDR3 bases are TGTGCCAGCGAGGTCGGAGCCATGAACACTGAAGCTTTCTTT. This codes for CASEVGAMNTEAFF.

This clonotype was observed a few times. The chain uses TRBV6-5 and TRBJ1-2; no firm D call. From germline, CDR1 is MNHEY and CDR2 SVGAGI. The CDR3 loop spans 15 amino acids. The germline V and J ends were trimmed by 0 bases and 0 bases, with 8 bases remaining between them. The CDR3 nucleotides are TGTGCCAGCAGTTACTCGATAAGGACTAACTATGGCTACACCTTC. Translated, it gives CASSYSIRTNYGYTF.

A few counts support this clonotype. The chain couples TRBV5-6 to TRBJ2-1, with D possibly matching TRBD2 (5 bases). Germline V gene lookup returns CDR1 SGHDT and CDR2 YYEEEE. The V gene lost 4 bases and the J gene lost 5 bases, with 16 bases spanning the gap. The CDR3 runs 15 residues. The CDR3 reads CASSDGPNGDNEQFF. In nucleotides, the CDR3 is TGTGCCAGCAGCGACGGACCCAACGGGGACAATGAGCAGTTCTTC.